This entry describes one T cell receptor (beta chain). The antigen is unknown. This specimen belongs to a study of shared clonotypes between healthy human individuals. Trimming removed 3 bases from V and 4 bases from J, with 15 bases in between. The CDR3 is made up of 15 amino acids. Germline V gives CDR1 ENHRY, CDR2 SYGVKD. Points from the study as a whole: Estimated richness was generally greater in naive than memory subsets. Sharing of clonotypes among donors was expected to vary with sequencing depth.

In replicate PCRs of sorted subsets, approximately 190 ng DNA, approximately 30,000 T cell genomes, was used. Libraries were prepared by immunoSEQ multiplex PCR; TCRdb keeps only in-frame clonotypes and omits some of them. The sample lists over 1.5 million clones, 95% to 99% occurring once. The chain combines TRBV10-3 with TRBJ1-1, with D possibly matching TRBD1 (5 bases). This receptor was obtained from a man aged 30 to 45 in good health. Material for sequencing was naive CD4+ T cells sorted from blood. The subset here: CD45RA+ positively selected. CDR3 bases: TGTGCCATCAGTGAACAGGATACCACCTTCACTGAAGCTTTCTTT. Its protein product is CAISEQDTTFTEAFF.